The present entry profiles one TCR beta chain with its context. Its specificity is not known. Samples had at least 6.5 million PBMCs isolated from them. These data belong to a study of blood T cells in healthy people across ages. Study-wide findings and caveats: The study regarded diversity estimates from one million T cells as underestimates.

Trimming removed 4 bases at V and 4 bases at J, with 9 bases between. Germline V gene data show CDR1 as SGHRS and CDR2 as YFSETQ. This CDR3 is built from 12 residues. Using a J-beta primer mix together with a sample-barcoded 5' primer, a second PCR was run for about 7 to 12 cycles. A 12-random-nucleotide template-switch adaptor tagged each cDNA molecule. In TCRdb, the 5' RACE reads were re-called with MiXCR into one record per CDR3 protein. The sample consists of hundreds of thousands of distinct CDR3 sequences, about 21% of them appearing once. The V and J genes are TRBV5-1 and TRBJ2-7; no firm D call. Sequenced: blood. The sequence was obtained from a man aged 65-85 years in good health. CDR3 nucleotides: TGCGCCAGCAGCGGCCTAAGGTACGAGCAGTACTTC. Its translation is CASSGLRYEQYF.